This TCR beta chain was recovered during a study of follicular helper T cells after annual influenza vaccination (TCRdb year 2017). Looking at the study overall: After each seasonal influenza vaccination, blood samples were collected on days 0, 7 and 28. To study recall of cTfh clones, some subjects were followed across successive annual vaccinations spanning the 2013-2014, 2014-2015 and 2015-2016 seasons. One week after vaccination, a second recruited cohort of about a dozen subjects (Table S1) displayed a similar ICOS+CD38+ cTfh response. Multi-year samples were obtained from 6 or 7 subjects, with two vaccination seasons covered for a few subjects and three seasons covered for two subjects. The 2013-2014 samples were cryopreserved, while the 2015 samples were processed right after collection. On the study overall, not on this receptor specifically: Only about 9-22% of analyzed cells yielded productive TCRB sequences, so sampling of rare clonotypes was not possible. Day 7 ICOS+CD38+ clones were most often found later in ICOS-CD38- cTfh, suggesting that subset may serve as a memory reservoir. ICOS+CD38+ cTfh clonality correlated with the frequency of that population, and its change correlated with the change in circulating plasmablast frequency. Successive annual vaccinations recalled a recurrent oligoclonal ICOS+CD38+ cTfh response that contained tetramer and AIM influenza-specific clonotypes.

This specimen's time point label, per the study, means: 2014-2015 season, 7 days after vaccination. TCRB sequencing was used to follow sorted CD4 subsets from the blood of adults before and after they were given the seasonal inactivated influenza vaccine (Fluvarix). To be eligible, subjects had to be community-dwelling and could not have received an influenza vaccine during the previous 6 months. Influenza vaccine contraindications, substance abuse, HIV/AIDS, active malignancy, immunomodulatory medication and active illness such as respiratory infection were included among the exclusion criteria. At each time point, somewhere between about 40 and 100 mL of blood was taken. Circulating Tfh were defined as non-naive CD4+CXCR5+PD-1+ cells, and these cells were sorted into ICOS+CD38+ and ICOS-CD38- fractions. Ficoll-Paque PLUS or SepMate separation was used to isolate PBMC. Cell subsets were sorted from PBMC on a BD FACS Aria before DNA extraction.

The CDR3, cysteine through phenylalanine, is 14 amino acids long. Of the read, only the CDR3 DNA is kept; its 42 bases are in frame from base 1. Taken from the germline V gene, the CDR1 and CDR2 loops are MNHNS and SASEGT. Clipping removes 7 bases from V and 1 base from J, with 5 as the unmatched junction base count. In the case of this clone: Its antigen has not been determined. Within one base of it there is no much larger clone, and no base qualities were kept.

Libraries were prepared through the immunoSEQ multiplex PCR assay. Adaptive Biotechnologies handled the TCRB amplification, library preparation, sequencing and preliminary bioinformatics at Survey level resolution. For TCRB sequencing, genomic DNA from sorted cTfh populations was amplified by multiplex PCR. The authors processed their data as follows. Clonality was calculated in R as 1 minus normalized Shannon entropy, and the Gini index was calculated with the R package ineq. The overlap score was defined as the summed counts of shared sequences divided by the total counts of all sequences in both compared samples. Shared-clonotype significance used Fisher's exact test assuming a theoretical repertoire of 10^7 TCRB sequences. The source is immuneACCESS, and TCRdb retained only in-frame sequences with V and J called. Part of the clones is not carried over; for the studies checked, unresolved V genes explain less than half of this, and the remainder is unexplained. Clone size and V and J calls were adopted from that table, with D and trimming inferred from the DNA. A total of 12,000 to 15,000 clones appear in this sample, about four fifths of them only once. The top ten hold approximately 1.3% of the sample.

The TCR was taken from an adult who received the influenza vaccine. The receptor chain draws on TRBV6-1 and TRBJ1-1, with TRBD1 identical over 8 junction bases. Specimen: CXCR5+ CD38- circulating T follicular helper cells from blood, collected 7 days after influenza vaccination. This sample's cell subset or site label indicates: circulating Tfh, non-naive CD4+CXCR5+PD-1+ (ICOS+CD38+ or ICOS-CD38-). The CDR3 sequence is CASNDRGRNTEAFF. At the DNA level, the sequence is TGTGCCAGCAACGACAGGGGCCGGAACACTGAAGCTTTCTTT.